One sample yielded the 26 T cell receptor beta chains listed below, sequenced in a study of STAT3 mutations in large granular lymphocyte leukemia. Study-level results: At least one immunodominant TCR beta clonotype appeared in every T-cell large granular lymphocyte leukemia patient.

No antigen has been identified for these receptors. Generated by immunoSEQ multiplex PCR, the TCRdb table keeps only in-frame clones and is missing some. The table includes about 9,300 clones, 70% to 90% detected once. Sequences were obtained from peripheral blood mononuclear cells. The receptors originated from a man older than 75 with T-cell large granular lymphocyte leukemia. Some clones in this sample may be carry-over from other donors' samples.

This clone appeared a single time. The chain employs TRBV19 and TRBJ1-5; D not certain. Germline assignment: CDR1 LNHDA and CDR2 SQIVND (reference sequence). The CDR3 extends over 15 amino acids. V was shortened by 4 bases and J by 4 bases, with 14 bases between the two germline ends. CDR3 nucleotide sequence: TGTGCCAGTAGTACCCCGGGGAGCCATAATCAGCCCCAGCATTTT. This encodes CASSTPGSHNQPQHF.

The V gene is TRBV28, the J gene TRBJ2-3; either TRBD1 or TRBD2 may supply D (6 bases each). The CDR3 is made up of 13 amino acids. V was clipped by 7 bases and J by 2 bases, with 10 bases between them. Germline CDR1 is MDHEN and CDR2 is SYDVKM. The CDR3 sequence is CASNGGVTDTQYF. CDR3 DNA sequence: TGTGCCAGCAACGGGGGCGTCACAGATACGCAGTATTTT. The entire variable domain, with the rest obtained from reference TRBV28 and TRBJ2-3, is as follows: DVKVTQSSRYLVKRTGEKVFLECVQDMDHENMFWYRQDPGLGLRLIYFSYDVKMKEKGDIPEGYSVSREKKERFSLILESASTNQTSMYLCASNGGVTDTQYFGPGTRLTVL.

This clone was seen once. V gene TRBV7-8 combines with J gene TRBJ2-3; D remains ambiguous. The CDR3 covers 13 residues. In germline, CDR1 is SGHVS, CDR2 FQNEAQ. V gave up 6 bases and J gave up 1 base, with 8 bases separating them. CDR3 DNA: TGTGCCAGCAGATCTTTTCGCACAGATACGCAGTATTTT. Its translation is CASRSFRTDTQYF.

This chain uses TRBV4-2 with TRBJ2-5, with 9 nucleotides matching TRBD2. This CDR3 region has 16 residues. With 5 bases clipped from V and 2 bases from J, the junction kept 9 bases outside the gene matches. Looked up from germline, CDR1 is LGHNA and CDR2 is YNFKEQ. CDR3 in amino acids: CASSLSPSGVQETQYF. The CDR3 DNA is TGTGCCAGCAGCTTATCCCCTAGCGGGGTGCAAGAGACCCAGTACTTC.

This clone was seen a single time. The CDR3 region has the DNA TGTGCCAGCAGTGAAAGCGCTAGGATAGGCGGGGAGCTGTTTTTT. Encoded protein: CASSESARIGGELFF. This rearrangement joins TRBV2 to TRBJ2-2, with D hard to call. This CDR3 has 15 amino acids. Germline V CDR1 and CDR2: SNHLY, FYNNEI. The V gene lost 2 bases and the J gene lost 7 bases, with 14 bases spanning the gap.

This clone appeared a few times. The rearrangement links TRBV7-2 to TRBJ1-2, with 9 bases aligning to TRBD1. The CDR3 is made up of 15 amino acids. The germline gives CDR1 SGHTA, CDR2 FQGNSA. The ends lost 3 bases at V and 2 bases at J; junction bases unmatched: 4. In nucleotides, the CDR3 is TGTGCCAGCAGCTTCCGGGGACAGGGAAACTATGGCTACACCTTC. Protein sequence: CASSFRGQGNYGYTF.

The chain joins TRBV5-8 to TRBJ1-2, with unresolved D. CDR1 is SGHTS, CDR2 YDEGEE, per germline. Trimming left V 5 bases short and J 1 base short, with 18 bases between. This CDR3 has 16 residues. The CDR3 loop reads CASSYPRWGNNYGYTF. The CDR3 nucleotides are TGTGCCAGCAGTTATCCCCGGTGGGGAAATAACTATGGCTACACCTTC.

The J gene is TRBJ1-1, the V gene TRBV30; no clear D. Germline V gives CDR1 GTSNPN, CDR2 SVGIG (reference sequence). There are 17 residues in the CDR3. V lost 2 bases and J 0 bases, leaving 19 bases between the germline ends. CDR3: CAWSTTNKGMVNTEAFF. In DNA form, the CDR3 reads TGTGCCTGGAGTACAACCAATAAGGGAATGGTGAACACTGAAGCTTTCTTT. Full variable domain (rest looked up from reference TRBV30 and TRBJ1-1): SQTIHQWPATLVQPVGSPLSLECTVEGTSNPNLYWYRQAAGRGLQLLFYSVGIGQISSEVPQNLSASRPQDRQFILSSKKLLLSDSGFYLCAWSTTNKGMVNTEAFFGQGTRLTVV.

The CDR3 sequence: CASSLVGEGNQPQHF. For the CDR3, the DNA is TGTGCCAGCAGCTTAGTCGGAGAGGGCAATCAGCCCCAGCATTTT. The gene calls are TRBV7-2 and TRBJ1-5; no definite D call. The CDR3 is made up of 15 amino acids. Germline CDR1 SGHTA, CDR2 FQGNSA. Trimming cost V 1 base and J 2 bases, with 9 bases left between them.

J is TRBJ1-1 and V is TRBV5-1; D remains unclear. CDR1 SGHRS and CDR2 YFSETQ come from the germline V gene. The CDR3 covers 13 residues. The V gene lost 4 bases and the J gene lost 4 bases, with 11 bases spanning the gap. In DNA, the CDR3 is TGCGCCAGCAGCCCAACTGTGGCCACTGAAGCTTTCTTT. The encoded protein is CASSPTVATEAFF.

J is TRBJ2-1 and V is TRBV7-8, with TRBD1 identical over 11 bases. V gave up 7 bases and J gave up 3 bases; unmatched junction bases: 5. There are 15 residues in the CDR3. Per the germline V gene, CDR1 is SGHVS and CDR2 is FQNEAQ. The CDR3 sequence: CASTPGTGGYNEQFF. DNA of the CDR3: TGTGCCAGCACCCCCGGGACAGGGGGCTACAATGAGCAGTTCTTC.

The sample holds one count of this clone. The chain links TRBV10-3 to TRBJ1-6; D perhaps matches TRBD1 (6 bases). The CDR3 totals 14 residues. Germline lookup yields CDR1 ENHRY and CDR2 SYGVKD. V lost 8 bases, J lost 6 bases, and 14 bases lay in between. The DNA of the CDR3 is TGTGCCATCGGGGGGGCGAGGGGTAATTCACCCCTCCACTTT. This sequence encodes CAIGGARGNSPLHF.

V usage is TRBV18 and J usage is TRBJ1-6; 8 positions match TRBD1. The germline V gene has CDR1 KGHSH and CDR2 LQKENI. The CDR3 is made up of 15 amino acids. With V trimmed by 6 bases and J by 7 bases, 8 bases remained unmatched. CDR3 region: CASSFGTGRNSPLHF. The CDR3 DNA reads as TGTGCCAGCTCCTTCGGGACAGGCCGAAATTCACCCCTCCACTTT.

The chain recombines TRBV5-4 with TRBJ2-1; 7 bases are a match to TRBD1. The V gene's germline CDR1 is SGHNT and CDR2 YYREEE (reference sequence). With V trimmed by 4 bases and J by 7 bases, 14 bases remained unmatched. The length of the CDR3 is 16 residues. The CDR3 DNA sequence: TGTGCCAGCAGCGCCGGGGCCGACAGGGTAGTGAATGAGCAGTTCTTC. Translating it yields CASSAGADRVVNEQFF.

This clone qualifies as medium-sized. The CDR3 loop reads CASSSTQGGAEPQHF. Written as DNA, the CDR3 is TGTGCCAGCAGTTCGACCCAGGGGGGTGCCGAGCCCCAGCATTTT. The chain is built from TRBV6-5 and TRBJ1-5; 7 bases align to TRBD1. The CDR3 covers 15 residues. From germline, CDR1 is MNHEY and CDR2 SVGAGI. Trimming removed 4 bases from V and 8 bases from J; junction bases left unmatched: 11.

The chain couples TRBV7-8 to TRBJ2-5; D gene ambiguous. Trimming left V 1 base short and J 1 base short, with 7 bases between. This CDR3 region has 14 residues. Germline assignment: CDR1 SGHVS and CDR2 FQNEAQ. The CDR3 DNA is TGTGCCAGCAGCTTAGGTCCCCTCCAAGAGACCCAGTACTTC. This translates into CASSLGPLQETQYF.

V and J are TRBV10-3 and TRBJ1-5, with D uncertain. With 4 bases removed from V and 5 bases from J, the gap between germline ends came to 18 bases. Germline values: CDR1 ENHRY, CDR2 SYGVKD. The CDR3 sequence is 16 residues long. The CDR3 DNA reads as TGTGCCATCAGTGCTCGCGGCCAGGACCGTTATCAGCCCCAGCATTTT. Translation gives CAISARGQDRYQPQHF.

The chain has TRBV5-1 and TRBJ2-6; D remains ambiguous. The V end was cut by 4 bases, the J end by 0 bases, with 8 bases between. Germline V gene data show CDR1 as SGHRS and CDR2 as YFSETQ. The CDR3 loop spans 15 amino acids. The chain's CDR3 is CASSTEASGANVLTF. The CDR3 nucleotides are TGCGCCAGCAGCACCGAAGCCTCTGGGGCCAACGTCCTGACTTTC.

V and J are TRBV6-6 and TRBJ1-5; a possible D gene is TRBD1 (5 bases). Trimming removed 6 bases at V and 3 bases at J, with 15 bases between. Germline loops: CDR1 MNHNY, CDR2 SVGAGI (reference sequence). CDR3 length: 15 residues. The CDR3 bases are TGTGCCAGCAGATCGACAGCAACCCCCAATCAGCCCCAGCATTTT. Translating gives CASRSTATPNQPQHF.

The chain has TRBV18 and TRBJ1-1; D is possibly TRBD1 (6 bases). Germline CDR1 and CDR2: KGHSH and LQKENI. The CDR3 spans 16 residues. V lost 1 base and J lost 0, with 12 bases in between. CDR3 protein: CASSPLGQTLNTEAFF. The CDR3 DNA is TGTGCCAGCTCACCACTCGGACAGACCTTGAACACTGAAGCTTTCTTT. Variable domain in full (rest from reference TRBV18 and TRBJ1-1): NAGVMQNPRHLVRRRGQEARLRCSPMKGHSHVYWYRQLPEEGLKFMVYLQKENIIDESGMPKERFSAEFPKEGPSILRIQQVVRGDSAAYFCASSPLGQTLNTEAFFGQGTRLTVV.

This clone was seen only once. The chain recombines TRBV30 with TRBJ1-1; D gene uncertain. The CDR3 has 13 amino acids. Germline loops: CDR1 GTSNPN, CDR2 SVGIG (reference sequence). V lost 2 bases and J 4 bases, leaving 11 bases between the germline ends. CDR3 protein: CAWSIGSGTEAFF. The CDR3, as DNA: TGTGCCTGGAGTATAGGGTCGGGCACTGAAGCTTTCTTT. The full variable domain, its missing parts supplied by reference TRBV30 and TRBJ1-1, is SQTIHQWPATLVQPVGSPLSLECTVEGTSNPNLYWYRQAAGRGLQLLFYSVGIGQISSEVPQNLSASRPQDRQFILSSKKLLLSDSGFYLCAWSIGSGTEAFFGQGTRLTVV.

The chain uses TRBV4-2 and TRBJ1-6, with TRBD1 identical over 9 bases. This CDR3 has 16 amino acids. Germline V lookup: CDR1 LGHNA, CDR2 YNFKEQ. The V segment lost 3 bases and the J segment 7 bases; nucleotides outside the gene matches: 7. For the CDR3, the DNA is TGTGCCAGCAGCCAGCCAGTTACAGGGGGCAATTCACCCCTCCACTTT. Translating gives CASSQPVTGGNSPLHF.

This clone turned up a few times. The chain employs TRBV7-2 and TRBJ1-6; D unclear. V was shortened by 2 bases and J by 9 bases, with 14 bases between the two germline ends. Germline V CDR1 and CDR2: SGHTA, FQGNSA. The CDR3 sequence is 15 residues long. CDR3 sequence (DNA): TGTGCCAGCAGCTTATGGTGGCAGTTAGGTTCACCCCTCCACTTT. This translates into CASSLWWQLGSPLHF.

Sample share makes this clone medium-sized (0.01 to 0.1%). V gene TRBV7-9 combines with J gene TRBJ2-5, with D perhaps matching TRBD1 or TRBD2 (5 bases each). The CDR3 contains 15 residues. The V gene lost 1 base and the J gene lost 5 bases, with 14 bases spanning the gap. Germline assignment: CDR1 SEHNR and CDR2 FQNEAQ (reference sequence). CDR3 in DNA: TGTGCCAGCAGCTTAGTCGGGGCTGGCGGGGAGACCCAGTACTTC. This sequence encodes CASSLVGAGGETQYF.

V gene TRBV27 combines with J gene TRBJ2-1; D is perhaps TRBD2 (6 bases). This CDR3 is 14 amino acids long. Per the germline V gene, CDR1 is MNHEY and CDR2 is SMNVEV (reference sequence). Trimming cost V 5 bases and J 6 bases, with 14 bases left between them. This CDR3 is CASSTLGRGNEQFF. The DNA for the CDR3 is TGTGCCAGCAGTACTCTGGGGCGGGGCAATGAGCAGTTCTTC.

The chain is built from TRBV29-1 and TRBJ1-2; D gene unclear. From germline, CDR1 is SQVTM and CDR2 ANQGSEA. With 4 bases removed from V and 1 base from J, the gap between germline ends came to 4 bases. The CDR3 covers 11 residues. The chain's CDR3 is CSVGLNYGYTF. CDR3 sequence (DNA): TGCAGCGTTGGCCTTAACTATGGCTACACCTTC. The variable domain in full, with the rest retrieved from reference TRBV29-1 and TRBJ1-2, is SAVISQKPSRDICQRGTSLTIQCQVDSQVTMMFWYRQQPGQSLTLIATANQGSEATYESGFVIDKFPISRPNLTFSTLTVSNMSPEDSSIYLCSVGLNYGYTFGSGTRLTVV.